This TCR beta chain comes out of a study of shared clonotypes between healthy human individuals. Across the study: A donor's plate count was three for CD4 naive and three for CD4 memory; CD8 naive had two and CD8 memory one.

The CDR3 contains 13 residues. Trimming removed 3 bases from V and 5 bases from J, with 8 bases in between. Germline lookup yields CDR1 SGHVS and CDR2 FQNEAQ. Regarding this clone: Antigen: not known.

Points from the study as a whole: Non-shared clonotypes had lower generation probabilities than clonotypes shared by all four sorted-subset donors. An effect of sequencing depth on clonotype sharing among donors was expected. In a few donors, about 5% of naive CD4 clonotypes appeared in common.

Assay: immunoSEQ multiplex PCR; the TCRdb copy retains only in-frame clones and omits some. Of some 1.5 million clones in the sample, 95% to 99% were seen once. This chain connects TRBV7-8 to TRBJ2-1; perhaps TRBD2 as D (5 bases). The source material was naive CD4+ T cells sorted from blood. Subset indicated: CD45RA+ positively selected. The origin of this receptor is a man aged 25-45 years in good health. In nucleotides, the CDR3 is TGTGCCAGCAGCTTCGGGATAAACAATGAGCAGTTCTTC. Amino acids: CASSFGINNEQFF. The full variable domain, in which reference TRBV7-8 and TRBJ2-1 provide the parts outside the CDR3, is GAGVSQSPRYKVAKRGQDVALRCDPISGHVSLFWYQQALGQGPEFLTYFQNEAQLDKSGLPSDRFFAERPEGSVSTLKIQRTQQEDSAVYLCASSFGINNEQFFGPGTRLTVL.